These T cell receptor beta chains were read from a single sample in a study of Graves' ophthalmopathy and Graves' hyperthyroidism. Via MiXCR, TCRdb re-called the multiplex PCR reads, giving one row per CDR3 protein. Among around 600,000 distinct CDR3 sequences listed, roughly two fifths were seen once. The specimen was peripheral blood. All receptors come from an adult man with Graves' ophthalmopathy. CDR3s include the opening cysteine and the closing phenylalanine or tryptophan. Each record gives: J gene, D gene, V gene, clone size, CDR3 DNA, CDR3 protein. A D gene is named only where the DNA matches it firmly. Expanded clones are given a class, and other clones once, few, many or no size at all.

J: TRBJ2-7; D: TRBD2; V: TRBV4-3; size: once; DNA: TGCGCCAGCAGCCAAGGCGGGACTAGCGGGAGCGAGCAGTACTTC; CDR3: CASSQGGTSGSEQYF
J: TRBJ1-4; D: NA; V: TRBV20-1; size: many; DNA: TGCAGTGCTAGAGCCCGGTTGGACGGGATTATGGAACTGTTTTTT; CDR3: CSARARLDGIMELFF
J: TRBJ1-2; D: TRBD1; V: TRBV10-3; size: many; DNA: TGTGCCATCACCGCCGGGACAGCTAACTATGGCTACACCTTC; CDR3: CAITAGTANYGYTF
J: TRBJ1-5; D: TRBD1; V: TRBV7-9; size: NA; DNA: TGTGCCAGCAGTTTAGGACAGGGCCCCCAGCATTTT; CDR3: CASSLGQGPQHF
J: TRBJ2-5; D: TRBD2; V: TRBV11-2; size: many; DNA: TGTGCCAGCACCGAACTAGCGGGGGCTCAAGAGACCCAGTACTTC; CDR3: CASTELAGAQETQYF
J: TRBJ1-5; D: NA; V: TRBV12-3/TRBV12-4; size: many; DNA: TGTGCCAGCAAATTTGGATCAGGGATGAGTCAGCCCCAGCATTTT; CDR3: CASKFGSGMSQPQHF
J: TRBJ2-1; D: TRBD2; V: TRBV12-3/TRBV12-4; size: NA; DNA: TGTGCCAGCAGTTTACTAGCGGGGGGGCTCGATGAGCAGTTCTTC; CDR3: CASSLLAGGLDEQFF
J: TRBJ2-2; D: NA; V: TRBV15; size: many; DNA: TGTGCCACCAGCAGAGATCTGGGACTGAACACCGGGGAGCTGTTTTTT; CDR3: CATSRDLGLNTGELFF
J: TRBJ2-5; D: TRBD1; V: TRBV7-3; size: NA; DNA: TGTGCCAGCAGCCCGGGACAGACAGAGACCCAGTACTTC; CDR3: CASSPGQTETQYF
J: TRBJ1-2; D: NA; V: TRBV19; size: NA; DNA: TGTGCCAGTAGTCTTGGACCTAATCCATCTTCTAACTATGGCTACACCTTC; CDR3: CASSLGPNPSSNYGYTF
J: TRBJ2-7; D: TRBD2; V: TRBV20-1; size: few; DNA: TGCAGTGCTAGAGGGGAACTAGCGCATTACGAGCAGTACTTC; CDR3: CSARGELAHYEQYF
J: TRBJ1-1; D: NA; V: TRBV2; size: NA; DNA: TGTGCCAGCAGCCTCGGGGGTAGTAGTTTCTTT; CDR3: CASSLGGSSFF
J: TRBJ1-6; D: TRBD1; V: TRBV7-6; size: many; DNA: TGTGCCAGCAGCTCCTCTCCGGACAGGAGCTCCTATAATTCACCCCTCCACTTT; CDR3: CASSSSPDRSSYNSPLHF
J: TRBJ1-4; D: NA; V: TRBV29-1; size: many; DNA: TGCAGCGTTGTAAACAGCCTAAATGAAAAACTGTTTTTT; CDR3: CSVVNSLNEKLFF
J: TRBJ2-5; D: TRBD2; V: TRBV10-3; size: NA; DNA: TGTGCCATCAGTCTAGCGGGGGGAAAGACCCAGTACTTC; CDR3: CAISLAGGKTQYF
J: TRBJ2-2; D: NA; V: TRBV9; size: many; DNA: TGTGCCAGCAGCGTAGAGGTCGGGGAGCTGTTTTTT; CDR3: CASSVEVGELFF
J: TRBJ1-6; D: NA; V: TRBV7-2; size: NA; DNA: TGTGCCAGCAGCTCGAACCATGACAGTTCACCCCTCCACTTT; CDR3: CASSSNHDSSPLHF
J: TRBJ1-1; D: NA; V: TRBV6-6; size: NA; DNA: TGTGCCAGCAAAACGCGACTGTCAGCGAACACTGAAGCTTTCTTT; CDR3: CASKTRLSANTEAFF
J: TRBJ2-3; D: TRBD2; V: TRBV6-5; size: NA; DNA: TGTGCCACCAGTGCTAGCGGGAGAGGAGATACGCAGTATTTT; CDR3: CATSASGRGDTQYF
J: TRBJ1-6; D: NA; V: TRBV10-2; size: many; DNA: TGCGCCAGCAGTGAGTTAGCGATATGGGACTCACCCCTCCACTTT; CDR3: CASSELAIWDSPLHF
J: TRBJ2-4; D: NA; V: TRBV2; size: NA; DNA: TGTGCCAGCTTAGGAGGGAACATTCAGTACTTC; CDR3: CASLGGNIQYF
J: TRBJ2-7; D: NA; V: TRBV29-1; size: NA; DNA: TGCAGCGTTGAAGAAGGTAGCAGGGCAGGGCAGGAGTACGAGCAGTACTTC; CDR3: CSVEEGSRAGQEYEQYF
J: TRBJ2-4; D: TRBD2; V: TRBV7-6; size: NA; DNA: TGTGCCAGCAGCTCTAGCGGGAGGGCCGCTGCCAAAAACATTCAGTACTTC; CDR3: CASSSSGRAAAKNIQYF
J: TRBJ2-5; D: NA; V: TRBV27; size: few; DNA: TGTGCCAGCAGTCCCAGCCCCTTAGAAGAGACCCAGTACTTC; CDR3: CASSPSPLEETQYF
J: TRBJ2-7; D: NA; V: TRBV5-1; size: NA; DNA: TGCACCAGCAGCTTGGCGGGCGAGCAGTACTTC; CDR3: CTSSLAGEQYF
J: TRBJ1-2; D: NA; V: TRBV5-1; size: NA; DNA: TGCGCCAGCAGCTTTCAACTCCACTATGGCTACACCTTC; CDR3: CASSFQLHYGYTF
J: TRBJ1-4; D: NA; V: TRBV15; size: NA; DNA: TGTGCCACCAGCAGCCCGCAACAACCTAAAGCGGAAAAACTGTTTTTT; CDR3: CATSSPQQPKAEKLFF
J: TRBJ1-1; D: NA; V: TRBV7-3; size: many; DNA: TGTGCCAGCAGCTTAACTGCACCCGTCTCTCACACCGAATACACTGAAGCTTTCTTT; CDR3: CASSLTAPVSHTEYTEAFF
J: TRBJ2-5; D: NA; V: TRBV7-6; size: NA; DNA: TGTGCCAGCAGCTTAGGTGATTCGGCTAGTAAGAACCAAGAGACCCAGTACTTC; CDR3: CASSLGDSASKNQETQYF
J: TRBJ1-1; D: NA; V: TRBV10-3; size: many; DNA: TGTGCCATCAGTGGGCGGCAGGGAAAGGGCCCTGAAGCTTTCTTT; CDR3: CAISGRQGKGPEAFF
J: TRBJ2-1; D: NA; V: TRBV7-8; size: few; DNA: TGTGCCAGCAGCTTAGATGGGACGACGGGGCCGTTCTTC; CDR3: CASSLDGTTGPFF
J: TRBJ2-5; D: NA; V: TRBV10-3; size: many; DNA: TGTGCCATCAGTGAGTCGAGCATTCAAGAGACCCAGTACTTC; CDR3: CAISESSIQETQYF
J: TRBJ2-7; D: NA; V: TRBV27; size: NA; DNA: TGTGCCAGCAGTTTAGATTGGGGGGCTTCCTACGAGCAGTACTTC; CDR3: CASSLDWGASYEQYF
J: TRBJ2-5; D: NA; V: TRBV5-6; size: few; DNA: TGTGCCAGCAGCTTGGAGGGACACGGTAGGGAGACCCAGTACTTC; CDR3: CASSLEGHGRETQYF
J: TRBJ2-7; D: TRBD2; V: TRBV19; size: NA; DNA: TGTGCCAGTAGTATTGGGGACTACGAGCAGTGCTTC; CDR3: CASSIGDYEQCF
J: TRBJ1-1; D: TRBD1; V: TRBV6-2/TRBV6-3; size: NA; DNA: TGTGCCAGCAGTTACTCGACAGGGGGGGACACTGAAGCTTTCTTT; CDR3: CASSYSTGGDTEAFF
J: TRBJ1-1; D: NA; V: TRBV29-1; size: NA; DNA: TGCAGCGTTGTTGGGGGTCCTGAAGCTTTCTTT; CDR3: CSVVGGPEAFF
J: TRBJ2-6; D: TRBD2; V: TRBV9; size: NA; DNA: TGTGCCAGCAGCCCTCGATCGGGAGGGGCCTACGTCCTGACTTTC; CDR3: CASSPRSGGAYVLTF
J: TRBJ2-7; D: NA; V: TRBV19; size: few; DNA: TGTGCCAGTAGTAGGGGGGGCGATCCATACGAGCAGTACTTC; CDR3: CASSRGGDPYEQYF
J: TRBJ2-5; D: TRBD2; V: TRBV11-2; size: few; DNA: TGTGCCAGCAGCTTGGAGGGAACTAGCGCAAACCAAGAGACCCAGTACTTC; CDR3: CASSLEGTSANQETQYF
J: TRBJ2-7; D: NA; V: TRBV19; size: NA; DNA: TGTGCCCGCCGGGCTTCCCCCTACGAGCAGTACTTC; CDR3: CARRASPYEQYF
J: TRBJ1-2; D: TRBD1; V: TRBV10-3; size: NA; DNA: TGTGCCATCAGCGCCGCAGGGGGCGACACCTTC; CDR3: CAISAAGGDTF